These 24 T cell receptor beta chains came from one sample sequenced in a study of shared clonotypes between healthy human individuals. Libraries were prepared by immunoSEQ multiplex PCR; TCRdb keeps only in-frame clonotypes and omits some of them. This table has 2,500,000 or so clones, 90% to 95% appearing once. Sequenced material: naive CD4+ T cells from PBMCs. Subset here: CD45RA+ positively selected. The source of these receptors is a man in his late teens or twenties in good health. Some clones in this sample may be carry-over from other donors' samples.

In the case of this clone: Different DNA sequences within this sample yield the same CDR3. This chain connects TRBV7-3 to TRBJ2-3; D ambiguous. CDR1 is SGHTA and CDR2 is FQGTGA in the germline V gene. This CDR3 is 14 amino acids long. The V gene lost 0 bases and the J gene lost 0 bases, with 4 bases spanning the gap. As DNA, the CDR3 is TGTGCCAGCAGCTTAACAGCTAGCACAGATACGCAGTATTTT. Translation gives CASSLTASTDTQYF.

The V gene is TRBV7-9, the J gene TRBJ2-2, with D possibly TRBD2 on 6 matching bases. V was trimmed by 2 bases and J by 2 bases, leaving 12 bases between them. The CDR3 loop spans 16 amino acids. The V gene's germline CDR1 is SEHNR and CDR2 FQNEAQ (reference sequence). CDR3 bases: TGTGCCAGCAGCTTATACGGGGGACGAAACACCGGGGAGCTGTTTTTT. Translation gives CASSLYGGRNTGELFF.

The chain employs TRBV7-2 and TRBJ2-1, with TRBD1 matching over 9 bases. CDR1 and CDR2 (germline): SGHTA, FQGNSA. CDR3 size: 14 residues. The V gene end was trimmed by 5 bases and the J gene end by 5 bases; junction bases not matched to a gene: 4. CDR3 in DNA: TGTGCCAGCAGCACCCGGGACAGGGACAATGAGCAGTTCTTC. The encoded protein is CASSTRDRDNEQFF.

This chain uses TRBV2 with TRBJ2-3; D is unresolved. Looked up from germline, CDR1 is SNHLY and CDR2 is FYNNEI. The CDR3 has 14 amino acids. Trimming shortened V by 7 bases and J by 2 bases, and 13 bases separated the two germline ends. The CDR3 loop reads CASTHREITDTQYF. For the CDR3, the DNA is TGTGCCAGCACCCATAGAGAAATCACAGATACGCAGTATTTT. The whole variable domain, filled in from reference TRBV2 and TRBJ2-3, reads EPEVTQTPSHQVTQMGQEVILRCVPISNHLYFYWYRQILGQKVEFLVSFYNNEISEKSEIFDDQFSVERPDGSNFTLKIRSTKLEDSAMYFCASTHREITDTQYFGPGTRLTVL.

As for this clone: The same CDR3 is also encoded by other DNA sequences in this sample. This chain connects TRBV7-9 to TRBJ2-7; possible D gene TRBD1, 5 bases. With 5 bases removed from V and 4 bases from J, the gap between germline ends came to 9 bases. The CDR3 is made up of 12 amino acids. The germline V gene encodes CDR1 SEHNR and CDR2 FQNEAQ (reference sequence). CDR3 amino acids: CASSPRQYEQYF. CDR3 bases: TGTGCCAGCAGCCCGAGACAGTACGAGCAGTACTTC.

V usage is TRBV7-9 and J usage is TRBJ1-2, with D maybe TRBD1 (5 bases). This CDR3 is 15 amino acids long. Trimming removed 5 bases at V and 2 bases at J, with 15 bases between. Germline-derived CDR1 and CDR2 are SEHNR and FQNEAQ (reference sequence). CDR3 nucleotide sequence: TGTGCCAGCAGCGTCGGCTCGGGGGTAAACTATGGCTACACCTTC. Translation gives CASSVGSGVNYGYTF.

The chain links TRBV5-6 to TRBJ2-6, with D perhaps TRBD2 (7 bases). The CDR3 is 16 amino acids. V was clipped by 3 bases and J by 4 bases, with 14 bases between them. Germline CDR1 SGHDT, CDR2 YYEEEE. The CDR3 DNA sequence: TGTGCCAGCAGCTGGGCGGGGGCGCGCGGGGCCAACGTCCTGACTTTC. This sequence encodes CASSWAGARGANVLTF.

This clone was observed once. J is TRBJ2-2 and V is TRBV6-5, with TRBD2 as a possible D gene (6 bases). Trimming cost V 6 bases and J 2 bases, with 13 bases left between them. Per germline, CDR1 MNHEY and CDR2 SVGAGI. CDR3 length: 15 amino acids. The CDR3 nucleotides are TGTGCCAGCAGACGACAAGGGACTAACACCGGGGAGCTGTTTTTT. Its translation: CASRRQGTNTGELFF.

The CDR3 DNA follows: TGTGCCAGCAGCGTAGGGGAGCCAAACACCATATATTTT. Translation gives CASSVGEPNTIYF. The chain combines TRBV9 with TRBJ1-3; no reliable D call. Trimming took off 0 bases at V and 6 bases at J, with 7 bases between the two ends. The germline V gene has CDR1 SGDLS and CDR2 YYNGEE. The CDR3 length is 13 residues.

The gene calls are TRBV11-2 and TRBJ2-7; 9 bases line up with TRBD1. V was clipped by 1 base and J by 2 bases; unmatched bases: 3. The CDR3 consists of 15 residues. CDR1 and CDR2 from the germline V gene are SGHAT and FQNNGV. The DNA of the CDR3 is TGTGCCAGCAGCTTAGGGGACAGGGTTCCCTACGAGCAGTACTTC. Translation: CASSLGDRVPYEQYF. Drawing the rest from reference TRBV11-2 and TRBJ2-7, the complete variable domain is EAGVAQSPRYKIIEKRQSVAFWCNPISGHATLYWYQQILGQGPKLLIQFQNNGVVDDSQLPKDRFSAERLKGVDSTLKIQPAKLEDSAVYLCASSLGDRVPYEQYFGPGTRLTVT.

The CDR3 region is CASSLVSGQGKNEQYF. The CDR3 bases are TGTGCCAGCAGCTTGGTTAGTGGCCAGGGGAAGAACGAGCAGTACTTC. V and J are TRBV5-8 and TRBJ2-7; a possible D gene is TRBD1 (6 bases). V was trimmed by 0 bases and J by 5 bases, leaving 18 bases between them. CDR1 and CDR2 from the germline V gene are SGHTS and YDEGEE. The CDR3 extends over 16 amino acids.

Remarks on this clone: Other DNA sequences in this sample translate to the same CDR3. The gene calls are TRBV29-1 and TRBJ2-7; 11 bases agree with TRBD2. Germline CDR1 SQVTM, CDR2 ANQGSEA. Trimming at V came to 6 bases and at J to 0 bases, leaving 1 base not matched to a gene. CDR3 size: 13 residues. As DNA, the CDR3 is TGCAGCGTCGGGACTAGCGGCTCCTACGAGCAGTACTTC. Residues: CSVGTSGSYEQYF.

V usage is TRBV2 and J usage is TRBJ2-7, with TRBD2 matching 8 bases. CDR1 is SNHLY and CDR2 is FYNNEI in the germline V gene. The CDR3 is 15 residues long. V gave up 2 bases and J gave up 2 bases; unmatched junction bases: 5. The CDR3 sequence: CASSEMGLVAYEQYF. The CDR3 nucleotides are TGTGCCAGCAGTGAAATGGGACTAGTGGCCTACGAGCAGTACTTC.

This clone appeared a few times. V and J are TRBV28 and TRBJ1-5, with 9 bases that match TRBD1. V dropped 8 bases and J dropped 3; count of bases not matched to a gene: 2. Germline-derived CDR1 and CDR2 are MDHEN and SYDVKM. This CDR3 region has 13 residues. The DNA of the CDR3 is TGTGCCAGCCACAGGGGGCTCAATCAGCCCCAGCATTTT. This translates into CASHRGLNQPQHF.

V gene TRBV6-5 combines with J gene TRBJ1-1; TRBD1 might be the D (6 bases). Germline loops: CDR1 MNHEY, CDR2 SVGAGI. This CDR3 is 15 amino acids long. V lost 0 bases and J lost 5, with 13 bases in between. The CDR3 DNA is TGTGCCAGCAGTTACTCGAGCCAGGGGTATACTGAAGCTTTCTTT. Protein sequence: CASSYSSQGYTEAFF.

This clone was picked up one time. The rearrangement uses TRBV27 and TRBJ1-3, with TRBD1 identical over 7 bases. Germline V gene data show CDR1 as MNHEY and CDR2 as SMNVEV (reference sequence). Trimming cost V 8 bases and J 0 bases; bases outside gene matches: 7. This CDR3 has 15 residues. The CDR3 region is CASGARGPSGNTIYF. Written as DNA, the CDR3 is TGTGCCAGCGGCGCGAGGGGGCCCTCTGGAAACACCATATATTTT.

This chain links TRBV9 with TRBJ2-7; D unclear. The CDR3 has 14 residues. Deletions cut 4 bases from V and 0 bases from J, with 11 bases between. Germline CDR1 is SGDLS and CDR2 is YYNGEE. CDR3 sequence (DNA): TGTGCCAGCAGCCCCGGGCTGAGCTCCTACGAGCAGTACTTC. It specifies CASSPGLSSYEQYF.

The gene calls are TRBV20-1 and TRBJ1-2, with D possibly TRBD1 on 5 matching bases. Germline V gene sequence: CDR1 DFQATT, CDR2 SNEGSKA (reference sequence). This CDR3 has 11 amino acids. V lost 6 bases and J 4 bases, leaving 9 bases between the germline ends. CDR3 protein: CSAGDPYGYTF. In DNA, the CDR3 is TGCAGTGCCGGGGACCCCTATGGCTACACCTTC.

The chain uses TRBV5-8 and TRBJ1-2; D remains ambiguous. Germline lookup yields CDR1 SGHTS and CDR2 YDEGEE. This CDR3 contains 12 residues. Trimming removed 4 bases from V and 5 bases from J, with 9 bases in between. The CDR3 DNA is TGTGCCAGCAGCAGAAAGGGATATGGCTACACCTTC. This gives the protein CASSRKGYGYTF.

This sequence joins TRBV28 and TRBJ2-3, with 10 bases matching TRBD2. In germline, CDR1 is MDHEN, CDR2 SYDVKM. The CDR3 loop spans 15 amino acids. Germline trimming cut 10 bases from V and 6 bases from J; bases unmatched to any gene: 13. This chain's CDR3 is CATHTSGRASDTQYF. The DNA of the CDR3 is TGTGCCACCCATACGAGCGGGAGGGCCTCCGATACGCAGTATTTT.

V usage is TRBV5-4 and J usage is TRBJ2-5; the match to TRBD2 covers 7 bases. The CDR3 extends over 17 amino acids. V shed 4 bases and J 2 bases; nucleotides not matched to a gene: 14. CDR1 is SGHNT, CDR2 YYREEE, per germline (reference sequence). In DNA, the CDR3 is TGTGCCAGCAGCCCAAATCTGAGGCTAGCGGATCAAGAGACCCAGTACTTC. This gives the protein CASSPNLRLADQETQYF.

The rearrangement joins TRBV27 to TRBJ1-6; D ambiguous. Germline V CDR1 and CDR2: MNHEY, SMNVEV (reference sequence). V was pared by 3 bases and J by 9 bases, with 12 bases between. The CDR3 spans 14 residues. The CDR3, as DNA: TGTGCCAGCAGTTTTGAGGGTGTTACTTCACCCCTCCACTTT. It translates to CASSFEGVTSPLHF.

The rearrangement joins TRBV2 to TRBJ2-7, with 9 bases matching TRBD2. The V segment lost 4 bases and the J segment 0 bases; nucleotides outside the gene matches: 10. The CDR3 has 17 residues. Germline V lookup: CDR1 SNHLY, CDR2 FYNNEI. The chain's CDR3 is CASSVTSGWGSSYEQYF. The DNA of the CDR3 is TGTGCCAGCAGTGTAACTAGCGGGTGGGGCAGCTCCTACGAGCAGTACTTC. Together with reference TRBV2 and TRBJ2-7, the CDR3 gives the full variable domain: EPEVTQTPSHQVTQMGQEVILRCVPISNHLYFYWYRQILGQKVEFLVSFYNNEISEKSEIFDDQFSVERPDGSNFTLKIRSTKLEDSAMYFCASSVTSGWGSSYEQYFGPGTRLTVT.

The J gene is TRBJ2-2, the V gene TRBV11-1, with 7 nucleotides matching TRBD2. CDR3 length: 16 residues. Germline lookup yields CDR1 SGHAT and CDR2 FQDESV (reference sequence). V shed 5 bases and J 4 bases; nucleotides not matched to a gene: 10. The CDR3 loop is CASSRTELAATGELFF. The CDR3 DNA reads as TGTGCCAGCAGCAGAACGGAGCTAGCGGCCACCGGGGAGCTGTTTTTT. The complete variable domain, with remaining parts taken from reference TRBV11-1 and TRBJ2-2, reads EAEVAQSPRYKITEKSQAVAFWCDPISGHATLYWYRQILGQGPELLVQFQDESVVDDSQLPKDRFSAERLKGVDSTLKIQPAELGDSAMYLCASSRTELAATGELFFGEGSRLTVL.